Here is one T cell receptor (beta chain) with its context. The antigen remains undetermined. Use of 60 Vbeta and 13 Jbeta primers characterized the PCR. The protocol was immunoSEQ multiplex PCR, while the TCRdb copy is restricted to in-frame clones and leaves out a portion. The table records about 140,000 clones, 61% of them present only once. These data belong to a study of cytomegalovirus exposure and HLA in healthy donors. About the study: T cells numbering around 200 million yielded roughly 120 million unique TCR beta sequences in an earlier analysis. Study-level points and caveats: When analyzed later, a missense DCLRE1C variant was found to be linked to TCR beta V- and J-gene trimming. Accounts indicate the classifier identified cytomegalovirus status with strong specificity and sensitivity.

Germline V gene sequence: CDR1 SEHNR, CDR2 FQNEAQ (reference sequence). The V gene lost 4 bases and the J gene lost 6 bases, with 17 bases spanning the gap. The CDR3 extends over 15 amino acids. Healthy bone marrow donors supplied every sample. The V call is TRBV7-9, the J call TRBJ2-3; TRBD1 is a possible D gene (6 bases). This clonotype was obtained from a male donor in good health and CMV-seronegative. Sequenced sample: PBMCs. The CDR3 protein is CASSSQDSSSDTQYF. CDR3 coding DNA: TGTGCCAGCAGCTCCCAGGACAGTTCATCGGATACGCAGTATTTT.